Presented here are 8 T cell receptor beta chains from one specimen sequenced in a study of T cells in Graves' hyperthyroidism and ophthalmopathy. Amplification of TCR beta CDR3 regions used RNA as the template. When the TCR CDR3 underwent first-round RT-PCR, the HTBI primer set was used. TCRdb re-called the multiplex PCR reads with MiXCR, one entry per CDR3 protein. The sample lists about 320,000 distinct CDR3 sequences, around 16% occurring once. The sample comprised blood. The receptors were gathered from a man aged 30 to 45 with Graves' hyperthyroidism.

In its sample, this clonotype was seen many times. The genes are TRBV13 and TRBJ2-7, with D uncertain. Germline CDR1 PRHDT, CDR2 FYEKMQ (reference sequence). Deletions cut 5 bases from V and 3 bases from J, with 11 bases between. The CDR3 loop spans 13 amino acids. The CDR3 DNA sequence: TGTGCCAGCAGCCCAAGCTGGGACTACGAGCAGTACTTC. Translated: CASSPSWDYEQYF.

This rearrangement joins TRBV6-2 or TRBV6-3 to TRBJ1-5; TRBD1 matches 8 bases. Germline CDR1 MNHEY, CDR2 SVGEGT. This CDR3 region has 15 residues. V dropped 5 bases and J dropped 7; count of bases not matched to a gene: 10. CDR3 protein: CASSNQGASGQPQHF. The DNA of the CDR3 is TGTGCCAGCAGTAACCAGGGGGCATCGGGGCAGCCCCAGCATTTT.

This clonotype turned up a few times. The CDR3 reads CASSLGDPLAGVTYEQYF. The CDR3 coding sequence is TGCGCCAGCAGCTTGGGGGACCCCCTAGCGGGGGTAACCTACGAGCAGTACTTC. This chain joins TRBV5-1 and TRBJ2-7; 10 positions agree with TRBD2. The CDR3 has 18 residues. The germline CDR1 and CDR2 sequences are SGHRS and YFSETQ. V was pared by 0 bases and J by 2 bases, with 11 bases of the junction left unmatched. Supplemented by reference TRBV5-1 and TRBJ2-7, the full variable domain reads KAGVTQTPRYLIKTRGQQVTLSCSPISGHRSVSWYQQTPGQGLQFLFEYFSETQRNKGNFPGRFSGRQFSNSRSEMNVSTLELGDSALYLCASSLGDPLAGVTYEQYFGPGTRLTVT.

Comments on this clonotype: A much more abundant neighbour one base away suggests this may be a read error. The CDR3 is CARSLTGNEQFF. In DNA, the CDR3 is TGTGCCAGGAGTTTAACCGGGAATGAGCAGTTCTTC. The chain employs TRBV28 and TRBJ2-1; D gene unclear. The germline gives CDR1 MDHEN, CDR2 SYDVKM. CDR3 size: 12 residues. The whole variable domain, filled in from reference TRBV28 and TRBJ2-1, reads DVKVTQSSRYLVKRTGEKVFLECVQDMDHENMFWYRQDPGLGLRLIYFSYDVKMKEKGDIPEGYSVSREKKERFSLILESASTNQTSMYLCARSLTGNEQFFGPGTRLTVL.

This clonotype was picked up a small number of times. The chain links TRBV5-1 to TRBJ2-5; 10 bases are shared with TRBD1. The CDR3 is made up of 16 amino acids. The junction had 5 bases not matched to a gene; V was cut back by 3 bases and J by 0 bases. The germline CDR1 and CDR2 sequences are SGHRS and YFSETQ. CDR3 coding DNA: TGCGCCAGCAGCTCGACAGGGGGCCGCAACCAAGAGACCCAGTACTTC. Protein: CASSSTGGRNQETQYF.

The chain uses TRBV27 and TRBJ2-1, with D maybe TRBD2 (6 bases). Germline CDR1 reads MNHEY; CDR2 reads SMNVEV (reference sequence). Trimming pared 1 base from V and 6 bases from J, leaving 16 bases between. This CDR3 has 16 residues. The chain's CDR3 is CASSLFWDSSVNEQFF. The CDR3 coding sequence is TGTGCCAGCAGTTTATTTTGGGACTCCTCTGTCAATGAGCAGTTCTTC.

Here the CDR3 reads CASSLDRGLHNEQFF. CDR3 bases: TGTGCCAGCAGCTTAGACAGGGGGCTACACAATGAGCAGTTCTTC. V is TRBV7-3 and J is TRBJ2-1, with 10 bases lining up with TRBD1. The junction had 3 bases not matched to a gene; V was cut back by 2 bases and J by 5 bases. The CDR3 spans 15 residues. Germline loops: CDR1 SGHTA, CDR2 FQGTGA.

The J gene is TRBJ2-1, the V gene TRBV5-1; 7 nucleotides line up with TRBD2. Germline-derived CDR1 and CDR2 are SGHRS and YFSETQ. CDR3 length equals 15 residues. The V and J ends lost 5 bases and 4 bases, in that order; junction bases with no gene match: 9. CDR3 DNA sequence: TGCGCCAGCAGTTATGGCGGGAGCCGATACAATGAGCAGTTCTTC. Protein product: CASSYGGSRYNEQFF.